This TCR beta chain was obtained from a study of control samples from healthy donors and cancer patients. The CDR3 totals 13 residues. V was clipped by 4 bases and J by 2 bases; unmatched bases: 3. Germline V gene data show CDR1 as SGHRS and CDR2 as YFSETQ. Sequenced by immunoSEQ multiplex PCR; TCRdb stores in-frame clones only, minus some. The data contain under 450,000 clones, roughly 90% of them singletons. The V and J genes are TRBV5-1 and TRBJ2-7, with TRBD1 identical over 7 bases. Sequences were obtained from PBMCs. This sequence originates from a man aged 35-49 years with head and neck cancer. The CDR3 DNA sequence: TGCGCCAGCAGCCTTCAGGGGGCCTACGAGCAGTACTTC. Protein: CASSLQGAYEQYF.